What follows are 18 T cell receptor beta chains derived from one specimen sequenced in a study of blood T cells in healthy people across ages. Sample-barcoded 5' priming and a J-beta primer mix drove a second PCR of 7 to 11 cycles. TCRdb reprocessed the 5' RACE reads with MiXCR, giving one entry per CDR3 protein. The sample carries roughly 800,000 distinct CDR3 sequences, around half recorded once. Sequencing was carried out using blood. These receptors all stem from a man aged 80 or over in good health.

The chain joins TRBV7-2 to TRBJ2-2, with D perhaps matching TRBD1 (7 bases). The CDR3 totals 13 residues. Per the germline V gene, CDR1 is SGHTA and CDR2 is FQGNSA. Trimming removed 7 bases at V and 8 bases at J, with 14 bases between. The CDR3 loop reads CASTMGGQGELFF. In nucleotides, the CDR3 is TGTGCCAGCACCATGGGGGGACAGGGGGAGCTGTTTTTT.

This clonotype was detected only a few times. The V call is TRBV29-1, the J call TRBJ2-7, with D maybe TRBD2 (6 bases). The CDR3 runs 13 residues. The germline V gene encodes CDR1 SQVTM and CDR2 ANQGSEA. V was shortened by 5 bases and J by 2 bases, with 13 bases between the two germline ends. The CDR3 loop reads CSVSGGPTYEQYF. The CDR3 DNA is TGCAGCGTTTCAGGAGGGCCTACCTACGAGCAGTACTTC.

J is TRBJ2-1 and V is TRBV24-1, with D possibly TRBD1 on 6 matching bases. The CDR3 is made up of 16 amino acids. Germline CDR1 reads KGHDR; CDR2 reads SFDVKD. Trimming shortened V by 1 base and J by 0 bases, and 9 bases separated the two germline ends. This CDR3 reads CATSDLRGSSYNEQFF. The CDR3, as DNA: TGTGCCACCAGTGATTTAAGGGGGAGCTCCTACAATGAGCAGTTCTTC.

This clonotype occurred many times. One end of the junction fails to match germline, which may point to a read error. This chain connects TRBV5-1 to TRBJ1-5; D call uncertain. The CDR3 length is 13 residues. The germline V gene encodes CDR1 SGHRS and CDR2 YFSETQ. The CDR3 region is CASSLGSNQPQHF. The CDR3 nucleotides are TGTGCCAGCAGCTTAGGTAGCAATCAGCCCCAGCATTTT.

The V call is TRBV9, the J call TRBJ2-7; the match to TRBD1 covers 8 bases. CDR1 is SGDLS and CDR2 is YYNGEE in the germline V gene. The CDR3 has 15 residues. The V segment lost 0 bases and the J segment 2 bases; nucleotides outside the gene matches: 4. CDR3 bases: TGTGCCAGCAGCGTAGGGACAGGGTTCCCCTACGAGCAGTACTTC. This translates into CASSVGTGFPYEQYF. The full variable domain, with the rest looked up from reference TRBV9 and TRBJ2-7, is DSGVTQTPKHLITATGQRVTLRCSPRSGDLSVYWYQQSLDQGLQFLIQYYNGEERAKGNILERFSAQQFPDLHSELNLSSLELGDSALYFCASSVGTGFPYEQYFGPGTRLTVT.

The sample holds a few counts of this clonotype. The CDR3 sequence is CASSFRDTQNSPLHF. The CDR3 bases are TGTGCCAGCAGTTTTCGGGACACCCAAAATTCACCCCTCCACTTT. The V gene is TRBV12-3 or TRBV12-4, the J gene TRBJ1-6; possible D gene TRBD1, 6 bases. This CDR3 has 15 amino acids. Trimming pared 3 bases from V and 7 bases from J, leaving 13 bases between.

The CDR3 sequence is CSARGLAGNLSSYEQYF. Written as DNA, the CDR3 is TGCAGTGCTAGAGGGCTAGCGGGGAACCTGAGCTCCTACGAGCAGTACTTC. The chain recombines TRBV20-1 with TRBJ2-7; 9 bases match TRBD2. V was pared by 1 base and J by 0 bases, with 10 bases of the junction left unmatched. The CDR3 loop spans 17 amino acids. Germline loops: CDR1 DFQATT, CDR2 SNEGSKA (reference sequence).

This chain joins TRBV11-2 and TRBJ2-4, with 7 bases matching TRBD2. With 3 bases clipped from V and 13 bases from J, the junction kept 12 bases outside the gene matches. The CDR3 sequence is 14 residues long. Germline V CDR1 and CDR2: SGHAT, FQNNGV. In DNA form, the CDR3 reads TGTGCCAGCAGCTTGGCTCTAGCGCCGCGGGAGCAGTACTTC. Amino acids: CASSLALAPREQYF.

This rearrangement joins TRBV29-1 to TRBJ1-1; 10 nucleotides align to TRBD1. The V segment lost 5 bases and the J segment 7 bases; nucleotides outside the gene matches: 7. The CDR3 sequence is 13 residues long. The germline gives CDR1 SQVTM, CDR2 ANQGSEA. The CDR3 DNA reads as TGCAGCGTTTCAGACAGGGGGCTGATTGAAGCTTTCTTT. This sequence encodes CSVSDRGLIEAFF. Looking up the rest from reference TRBV29-1 and TRBJ1-1 gives the full variable domain: SAVISQKPSRDICQRGTSLTIQCQVDSQVTMMFWYRQQPGQSLTLIATANQGSEATYESGFVIDKFPISRPNLTFSTLTVSNMSPEDSSIYLCSVSDRGLIEAFFGQGTRLTVV.

The chain uses TRBV21-1 and TRBJ2-5; the table's D gene call, TRBD1, was not cross checked with the DNA. TRBV21-1 is a listed pseudogene. This CDR3 contains 14 residues. The CDR3: CAMINDRARETQYF. In DNA, the CDR3 is TGTGCCATGATTAACGACAGGGCTAGGGAGACCCAGTACTTC.

The chain uses TRBV5-1 and TRBJ1-2; unclear D gene. Germline V gene sequence: CDR1 SGHRS, CDR2 YFSETQ. The CDR3 contains 14 residues. Trimming left V 0 bases short and J 4 bases short, with 10 bases between. CDR3 residues: CASSLEGLGYGYTF. CDR3 in DNA: TGCGCCAGCAGCTTGGAGGGCCTGGGCTATGGCTACACCTTC.

This clonotype was counted only a few times. V usage is TRBV20-1 and J usage is TRBJ2-7; no reliable D call. V shed 2 bases and J shed 2 bases, with 10 bases lying between them. This CDR3 spans 13 amino acids. From germline, CDR1 is DFQATT and CDR2 SNEGSKA (reference sequence). CDR3: CSARSSAAYEQYF. The CDR3 DNA follows: TGCAGTGCTAGAAGTTCTGCGGCCTACGAGCAGTACTTC.

The chain links TRBV20-1 to TRBJ1-5, with D unresolved. Trimming removed 6 bases from V and 0 bases from J, with 9 bases in between. The germline CDR1 and CDR2 sequences are DFQATT and SNEGSKA (reference sequence). The CDR3 is 13 amino acids. CDR3: CSAPTASNQPQHF. In nucleotides, the CDR3 is TGCAGTGCGCCCACAGCTAGCAATCAGCCCCAGCATTTT.

V gene TRBV29-1 combines with J gene TRBJ2-5; a weak D match, TRBD2 (6 bases). The CDR3 spans 12 residues. The V and J ends lost 4 bases and 5 bases respectively, with 11 bases between them. Germline assignment: CDR1 SQVTM and CDR2 ANQGSEA. Here the CDR3 DNA reads TGCAGCGTTGGGCGGGACTCTGAGACCCAGTACTTC. Protein sequence: CSVGRDSETQYF.

This chain links TRBV5-1 with TRBJ2-1, with a tentative D call TRBD1 (5 bases). V lost 0 bases to trimming and J lost 6 bases, with 13 bases between them. CDR3 size: 15 residues. Looked up from germline, CDR1 is SGHRS and CDR2 is YFSETQ. In DNA form, the CDR3 reads TGCGCCAGCAGCTTGGGATCAGGGTTCAGCAATGAGCAGTTCTTC. This translates into CASSLGSGFSNEQFF.

This chain uses TRBV20-1 with TRBJ2-2; D tentatively fits TRBD1 or TRBD2 (5 bases each). The V gene lost 6 bases and the J gene lost 1 base, with 9 bases spanning the gap. This CDR3 has 13 amino acids. Germline CDR1 reads DFQATT; CDR2 reads SNEGSKA (reference sequence). The chain's CDR3 is CSASGGNTGELFF. Here the CDR3 DNA reads TGCAGTGCCAGTGGGGGGAACACCGGGGAGCTGTTTTTT.

This clonotype was counted only a few times. The chain is built from TRBV11-2 and TRBJ2-4; D might be TRBD1 (6 bases). There are 12 residues in the CDR3. The V end was cut by 7 bases, the J end by 6 bases, with 10 bases between. CDR1 and CDR2 (germline): SGHAT, FQNNGV. CDR3 loop: CASTLGGNIQYF. DNA for the CDR3: TGTGCCAGCACCCTAGGGGGAAACATTCAGTACTTC.

The rearrangement joins TRBV20-1 to TRBJ2-7; either TRBD1 or TRBD2 may supply D (5 bases each). CDR3 length equals 15 residues. With 6 bases removed from V and 4 bases from J, the gap between germline ends came to 22 bases. Looked up from germline, CDR1 is DFQATT and CDR2 is SNEGSKA (reference sequence). CDR3 in amino acids: CSAPNLGEIYYEQYF. CDR3 nucleotides: TGCAGTGCCCCAAACCTGGGGGAGATTTATTACGAGCAGTACTTC.